The clone carrying this T cell receptor (beta chain) showed up many times. The data stem from a study of T-cell reconstitution after alpha-beta-depleted transplantation in children. Unique molecular identifiers were built into the TCRbeta library. One entry per CDR3 protein results from TCRdb running MiXCR on the PCR reads. The repertoire has hundreds of thousands of distinct CDR3 sequences, 10% to 15% of them found once; the top ten carry 2.2%. This TCR came from a male patient younger than 18 who had a stem cell transplant for acute myeloid leukemia, so the T cells may come from the graft donor. The source material was PBMCs, mostly from graft donor cells, sampled 360 days after TCRalphabeta/CD19-depleted stem cell transplant.

In nucleotides, the CDR3 is TGTGCCAGCAGTGATCGGAGCACAGATACGCAGTATTTT. Translated, it gives CASSDRSTDTQYF. This chain joins TRBV2 and TRBJ2-3; D is unclear. The germline gives CDR1 SNHLY, CDR2 FYNNEI. V was trimmed by 3 bases and J by 0 bases, leaving 4 bases between them. The CDR3 is made up of 13 amino acids.